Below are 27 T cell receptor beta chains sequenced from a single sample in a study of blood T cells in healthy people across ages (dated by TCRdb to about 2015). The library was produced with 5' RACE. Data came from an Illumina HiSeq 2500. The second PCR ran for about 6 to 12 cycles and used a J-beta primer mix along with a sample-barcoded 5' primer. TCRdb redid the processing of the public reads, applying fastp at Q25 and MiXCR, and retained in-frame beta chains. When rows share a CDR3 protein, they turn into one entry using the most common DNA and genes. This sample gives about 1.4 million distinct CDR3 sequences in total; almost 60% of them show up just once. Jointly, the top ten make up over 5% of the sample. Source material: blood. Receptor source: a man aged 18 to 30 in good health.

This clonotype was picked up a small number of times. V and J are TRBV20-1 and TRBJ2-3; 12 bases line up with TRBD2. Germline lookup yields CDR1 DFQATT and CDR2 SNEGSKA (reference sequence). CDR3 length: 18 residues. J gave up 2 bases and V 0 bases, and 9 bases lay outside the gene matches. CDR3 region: CSARDMASGGDLTDTQYF. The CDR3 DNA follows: TGCAGTGCTAGAGACATGGCTAGCGGGGGGGATCTCACAGATACGCAGTATTTT.

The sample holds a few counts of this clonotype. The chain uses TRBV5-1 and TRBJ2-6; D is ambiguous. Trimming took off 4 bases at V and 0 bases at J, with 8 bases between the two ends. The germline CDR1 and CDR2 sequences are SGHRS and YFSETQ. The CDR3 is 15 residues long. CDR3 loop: CASSAGSSGANVLTF. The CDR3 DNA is TGCGCCAGCAGCGCAGGAAGCTCTGGGGCCAACGTCCTGACTTTC.

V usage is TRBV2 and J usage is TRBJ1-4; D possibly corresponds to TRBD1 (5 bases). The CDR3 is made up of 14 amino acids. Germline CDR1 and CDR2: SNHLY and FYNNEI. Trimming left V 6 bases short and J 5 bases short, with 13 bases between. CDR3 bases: TGTGCCAGCAGGACCGGGACGTCGAATGAAAAACTGTTTTTT. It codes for CASRTGTSNEKLFF.

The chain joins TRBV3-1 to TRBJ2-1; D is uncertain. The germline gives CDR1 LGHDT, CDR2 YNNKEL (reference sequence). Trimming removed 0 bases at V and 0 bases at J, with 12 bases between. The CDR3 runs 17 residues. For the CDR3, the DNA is TGTGCCAGCAGCCAAGACTACTCGCCGAGCTCCTACAATGAGCAGTTCTTC. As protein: CASSQDYSPSSYNEQFF.

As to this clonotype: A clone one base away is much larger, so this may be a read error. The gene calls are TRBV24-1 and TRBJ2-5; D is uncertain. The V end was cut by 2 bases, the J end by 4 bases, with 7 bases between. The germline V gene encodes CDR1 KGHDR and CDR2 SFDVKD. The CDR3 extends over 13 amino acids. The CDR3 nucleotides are TGTGCCACCAGTGATTCGTACCTAGAGACCCAGTACTTC. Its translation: CATSDSYLETQYF.

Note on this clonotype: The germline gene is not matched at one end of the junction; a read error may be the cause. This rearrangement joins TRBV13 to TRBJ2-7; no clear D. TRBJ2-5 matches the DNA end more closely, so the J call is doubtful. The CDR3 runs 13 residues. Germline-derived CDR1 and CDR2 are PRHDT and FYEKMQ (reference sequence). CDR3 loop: CAGSETVEETQYF. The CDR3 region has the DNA TGTGCCGGCAGCGAGACTGTAGAAGAGACCCAGTACTTC.

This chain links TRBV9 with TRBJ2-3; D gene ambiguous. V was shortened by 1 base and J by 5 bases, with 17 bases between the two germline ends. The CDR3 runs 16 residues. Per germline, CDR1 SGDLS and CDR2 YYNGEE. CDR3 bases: TGTGCCAGCAGCGTACCCCTTGGTACCTCCATAGATACGCAGTATTTT. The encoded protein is CASSVPLGTSIDTQYF. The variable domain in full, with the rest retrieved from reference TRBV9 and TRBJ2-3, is DSGVTQTPKHLITATGQRVTLRCSPRSGDLSVYWYQQSLDQGLQFLIQYYNGEERAKGNILERFSAQQFPDLHSELNLSSLELGDSALYFCASSVPLGTSIDTQYFGPGTRLTVL.

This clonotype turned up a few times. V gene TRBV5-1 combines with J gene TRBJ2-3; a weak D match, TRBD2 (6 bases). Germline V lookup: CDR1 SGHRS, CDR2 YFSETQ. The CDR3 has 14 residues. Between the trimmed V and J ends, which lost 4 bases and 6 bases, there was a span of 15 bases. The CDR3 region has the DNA TGCGCCAGCAGCGGCGGGGTTTCCTTGGATACGCAGTATTTT. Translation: CASSGGVSLDTQYF.

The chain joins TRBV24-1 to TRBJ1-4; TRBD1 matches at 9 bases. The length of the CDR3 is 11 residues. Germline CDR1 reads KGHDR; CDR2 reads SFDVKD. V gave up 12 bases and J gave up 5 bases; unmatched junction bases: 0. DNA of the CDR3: TGTGCCGGGACAGGGAATGAAAAACTGTTTTTT. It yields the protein CAGTGNEKLFF.

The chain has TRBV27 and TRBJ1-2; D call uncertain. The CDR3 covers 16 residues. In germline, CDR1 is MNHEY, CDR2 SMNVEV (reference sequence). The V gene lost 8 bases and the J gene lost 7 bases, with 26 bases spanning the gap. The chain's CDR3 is CASFGIFGAHLGGYTF. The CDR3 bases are TGTGCCAGCTTCGGAATCTTCGGCGCCCACCTCGGTGGCTACACCTTC.

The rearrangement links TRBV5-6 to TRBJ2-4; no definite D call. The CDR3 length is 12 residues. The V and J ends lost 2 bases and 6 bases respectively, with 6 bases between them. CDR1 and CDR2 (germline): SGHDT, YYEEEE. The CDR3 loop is CASSLVGNIQYF. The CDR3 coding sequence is TGTGCCAGCAGCTTAGTCGGAAACATTCAGTACTTC.

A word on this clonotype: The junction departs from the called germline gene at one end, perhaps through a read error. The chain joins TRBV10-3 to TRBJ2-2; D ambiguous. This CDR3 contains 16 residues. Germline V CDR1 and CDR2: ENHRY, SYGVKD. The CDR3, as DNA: TGTGCCATCAGTGAGTCCGCCCCGGCGAATACCGGGGAGCTGTTTTTT. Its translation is CAISESAPANTGELFF.

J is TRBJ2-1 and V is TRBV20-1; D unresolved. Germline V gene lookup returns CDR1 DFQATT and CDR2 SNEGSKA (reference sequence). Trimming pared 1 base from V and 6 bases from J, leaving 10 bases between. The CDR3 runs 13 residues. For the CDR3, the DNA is TGCAGTGCTAGAGGGGGTAGCATCAATGAGCAGTTCTTC. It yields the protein CSARGGSINEQFF.

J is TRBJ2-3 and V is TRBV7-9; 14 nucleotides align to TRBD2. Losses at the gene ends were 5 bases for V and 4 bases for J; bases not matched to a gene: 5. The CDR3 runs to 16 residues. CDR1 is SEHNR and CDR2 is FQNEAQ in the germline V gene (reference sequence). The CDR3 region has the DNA TGTGCCAGCAGCATGGGACTAGCGGGAGTTGCAGATACGCAGTATTTT. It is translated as CASSMGLAGVADTQYF.

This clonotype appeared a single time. The CDR3 DNA follows: TGTGCCAGCAGCGTAGATGAGGGGCTGGTGGAGACCCAGTACTTC. Translated, it gives CASSVDEGLVETQYF. The chain links TRBV9 to TRBJ2-5; D is possibly TRBD1 or TRBD2 (5 bases each). The V end was cut by 0 bases, the J end by 5 bases, with 14 bases between. Germline values: CDR1 SGDLS, CDR2 YYNGEE. This CDR3 comprises 15 residues.

The CDR3 protein is CASSLTIGDRGHGYTF. In DNA form, the CDR3 reads TGTGCCAGCAGCTTAACGATTGGGGACAGGGGGCATGGCTACACCTTC. This chain uses TRBV7-9 with TRBJ1-2; 12 bases are shared with TRBD1. The CDR3 consists of 16 residues. Germline V lookup: CDR1 SEHNR, CDR2 FQNEAQ (reference sequence). V shed 2 bases and J 6 bases; nucleotides not matched to a gene: 7.

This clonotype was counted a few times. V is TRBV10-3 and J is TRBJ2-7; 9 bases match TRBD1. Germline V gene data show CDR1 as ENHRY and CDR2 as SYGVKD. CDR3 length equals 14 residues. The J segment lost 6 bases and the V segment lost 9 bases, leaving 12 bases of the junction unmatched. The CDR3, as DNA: TGTGCCATTCATCCCGGGACAGGGTTGGGCGAGCAGTACTTC. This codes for CAIHPGTGLGEQYF.

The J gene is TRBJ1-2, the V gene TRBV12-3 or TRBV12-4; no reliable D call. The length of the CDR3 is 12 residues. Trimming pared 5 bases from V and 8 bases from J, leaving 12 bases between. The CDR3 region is CASSPSRNGYTF. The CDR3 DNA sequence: TGTGCCAGCAGTCCCTCGAGGAACGGCTACACCTTC.

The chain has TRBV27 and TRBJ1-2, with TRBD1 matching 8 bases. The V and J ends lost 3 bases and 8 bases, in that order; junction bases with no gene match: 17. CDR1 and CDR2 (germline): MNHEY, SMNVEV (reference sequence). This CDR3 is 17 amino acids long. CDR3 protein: CASSFYQPGQDSGGYTF. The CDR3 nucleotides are TGTGCCAGCAGTTTTTATCAGCCGGGACAGGACTCCGGGGGCTACACCTTC.

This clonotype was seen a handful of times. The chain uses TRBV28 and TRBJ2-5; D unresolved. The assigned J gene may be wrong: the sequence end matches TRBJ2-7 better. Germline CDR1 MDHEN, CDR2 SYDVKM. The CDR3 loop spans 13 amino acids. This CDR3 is CASSLWVVSEQYF. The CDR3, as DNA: TGTGCCAGCAGTTTATGGGTTGTCAGCGAGCAGTACTTC.

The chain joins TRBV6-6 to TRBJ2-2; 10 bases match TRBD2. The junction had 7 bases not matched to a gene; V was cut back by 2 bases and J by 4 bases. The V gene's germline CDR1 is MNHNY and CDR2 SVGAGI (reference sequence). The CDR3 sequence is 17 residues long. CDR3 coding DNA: TGTGCCAGCAGTTACCGACCCCTAGCGGGGGTCACCGGGGAGCTGTTTTTT. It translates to CASSYRPLAGVTGELFF.

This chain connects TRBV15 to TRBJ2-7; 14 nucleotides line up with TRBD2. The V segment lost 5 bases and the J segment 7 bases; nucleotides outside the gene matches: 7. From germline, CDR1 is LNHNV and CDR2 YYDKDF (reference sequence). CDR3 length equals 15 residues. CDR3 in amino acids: CATSPRLAGGREQYF. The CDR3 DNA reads TGTGCCACCAGCCCAAGACTAGCGGGGGGGCGTGAGCAGTACTTC.

The CDR3 reads CASSQFVLAGNEQFF. The CDR3, as DNA: TGTGCCAGCAGCCAATTTGTACTAGCGGGGAATGAGCAGTTCTTC. This chain uses TRBV3-1 with TRBJ2-1; 10 positions agree with TRBD2. Germline lookup yields CDR1 LGHDT and CDR2 YNNKEL (reference sequence). This CDR3 region has 15 residues. J was trimmed by 7 bases and V by 2 bases; bases with no gene match: 5.

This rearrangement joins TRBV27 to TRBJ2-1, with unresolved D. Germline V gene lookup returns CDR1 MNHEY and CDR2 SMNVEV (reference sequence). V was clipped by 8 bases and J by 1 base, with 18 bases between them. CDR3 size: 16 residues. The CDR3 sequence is CASQARPEFSYNEQFF. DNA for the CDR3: TGTGCCAGCCAAGCCCGGCCAGAGTTTTCCTACAATGAGCAGTTCTTC.

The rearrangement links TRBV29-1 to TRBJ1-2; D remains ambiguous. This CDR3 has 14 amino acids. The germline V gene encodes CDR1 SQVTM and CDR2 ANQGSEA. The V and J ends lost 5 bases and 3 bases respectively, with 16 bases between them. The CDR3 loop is CSVLLASSDYGYTF. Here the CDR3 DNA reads TGCAGCGTTCTTCTGGCATCCAGCGACTATGGCTACACCTTC.

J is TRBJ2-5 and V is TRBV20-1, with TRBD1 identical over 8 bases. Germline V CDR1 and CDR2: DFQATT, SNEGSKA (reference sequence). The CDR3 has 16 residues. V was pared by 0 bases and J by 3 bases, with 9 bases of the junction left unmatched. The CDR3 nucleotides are TGCAGTGCTAGAGATTTAGGGACAGGATACAAAGAGACCCAGTACTTC. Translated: CSARDLGTGYKETQYF.

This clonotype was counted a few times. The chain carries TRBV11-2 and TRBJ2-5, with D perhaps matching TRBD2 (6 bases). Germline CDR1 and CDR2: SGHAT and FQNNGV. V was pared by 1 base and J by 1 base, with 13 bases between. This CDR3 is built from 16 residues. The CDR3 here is CASSLVSGSGQETQYF. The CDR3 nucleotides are TGTGCCAGCAGCTTAGTATCCGGGAGTGGCCAAGAGACCCAGTACTTC. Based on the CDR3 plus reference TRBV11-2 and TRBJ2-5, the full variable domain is EAGVAQSPRYKIIEKRQSVAFWCNPISGHATLYWYQQILGQGPKLLIQFQNNGVVDDSQLPKDRFSAERLKGVDSTLKIQPAKLEDSAVYLCASSLVSGSGQETQYFGPGTRLLVL.